The next 6 T cell receptor beta chains were all read from a single sample in a study of PD-1 blockade in mismatch repair-deficient tumors. Data came from immunoSEQ multiplex PCR; TCRdb stores just in-frame clones and leaves some out. The table lists approximately 110,000 clones, roughly 80% of them singletons. This sample comprised peripheral blood, obtained 60 weeks after starting pembrolizumab. The receptors here all came from an adult with mismatch repair-deficient cancer.

The V call is TRBV6-1, the J call TRBJ2-5; D is perhaps TRBD1 (8 bases). The germline gives CDR1 MNHNS, CDR2 SASEGT. The length of the CDR3 is 14 residues. The V end lost 6 bases, the J end lost 1 base, and 12 bases lay between the germline ends. The CDR3 nucleotides are TGTGCCAGCAGGGGGGGGACAGGCCAAGAGACCCAGTACTTC. Protein: CASRGGTGQETQYF.

V gene TRBV5-3 combines with J gene TRBJ2-1; D unclear. TRBV5-3 is reported as an ORF; its role is uncertain. V was shortened by 4 bases and J by 0 bases, with 17 bases between the two germline ends. The CDR3 is 17 amino acids. The CDR3 DNA follows: TGTGCCAGAAGCGGAGCGCCTCCCTCGGGCTCCTACAATGAGCAGTTCTTC. Residues: CARSGAPPSGSYNEQFF.

The chain recombines TRBV6-5 with TRBJ1-2; possible D gene TRBD1, 5 bases. The germline V and J ends were trimmed by 6 bases and 8 bases, with 19 bases remaining between them. The CDR3 totals 14 residues. Looked up from germline, CDR1 is MNHEY and CDR2 is SVGAGI. In DNA form, the CDR3 reads TGTGCCAGCAGGGGTGGCAGGGTAATCTCCGGCTACACCTTC. Its translation is CASRGGRVISGYTF.

This clone was picked up a small number of times. The chain combines TRBV29-1 with TRBJ2-6; D is perhaps TRBD1 (6 bases). The CDR3 runs to 15 residues. Germline V gene sequence: CDR1 SQVTM, CDR2 ANQGSEA. V was cut by 5 bases and J by 4 bases, with 15 bases left in between. The CDR3 DNA reads TGCAGCGTTCAAACCTACAGGGAAGGGGCCAACGTCCTGACTTTC. As protein: CSVQTYREGANVLTF.

The chain combines TRBV11-3 with TRBJ1-1; a possible D gene is TRBD1 (5 bases). The V end lost 1 base, the J end lost 1 base, and 7 bases lay between the germline ends. The germline CDR1 and CDR2 sequences are SGHNT and YENEEA. The CDR3 spans 14 residues. The CDR3 sequence: CASSLAGGNTEAFF. The CDR3 coding sequence is TGTGCCAGCAGCTTAGCCGGGGGGAACACTGAAGCTTTCTTT.

The V gene is TRBV6-5, the J gene TRBJ2-6; D is possibly TRBD1 (6 bases). This CDR3 contains 16 residues. The germline V gene has CDR1 MNHEY and CDR2 SVGAGI. V lost 0 bases and J lost 2, with 8 bases in between. The CDR3 loop reads CASSYSTGPGANVLTF. In DNA form, the CDR3 reads TGTGCCAGCAGTTACTCGACAGGCCCTGGGGCCAACGTCCTGACTTTC.